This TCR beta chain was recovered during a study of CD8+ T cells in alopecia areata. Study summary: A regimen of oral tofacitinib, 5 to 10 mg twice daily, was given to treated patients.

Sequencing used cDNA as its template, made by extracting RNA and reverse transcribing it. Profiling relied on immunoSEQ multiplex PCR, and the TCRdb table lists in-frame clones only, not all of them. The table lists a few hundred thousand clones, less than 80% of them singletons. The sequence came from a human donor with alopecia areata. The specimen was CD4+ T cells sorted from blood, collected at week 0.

The CDR3 spells CSVRQGLAGANVLTF. Here the CDR3 DNA reads TGCAGCGTAAGGCAGGGGCTAGCTGGGGCCAACGTCCTGACTTTC. This chain joins TRBV29-1 and TRBJ2-6; tentative D call: TRBD1 (6 bases). This CDR3 is 15 amino acids long. Germline V gives CDR1 SQVTM, CDR2 ANQGSEA. V was shortened by 6 bases and J by 2 bases, with 14 bases between the two germline ends.